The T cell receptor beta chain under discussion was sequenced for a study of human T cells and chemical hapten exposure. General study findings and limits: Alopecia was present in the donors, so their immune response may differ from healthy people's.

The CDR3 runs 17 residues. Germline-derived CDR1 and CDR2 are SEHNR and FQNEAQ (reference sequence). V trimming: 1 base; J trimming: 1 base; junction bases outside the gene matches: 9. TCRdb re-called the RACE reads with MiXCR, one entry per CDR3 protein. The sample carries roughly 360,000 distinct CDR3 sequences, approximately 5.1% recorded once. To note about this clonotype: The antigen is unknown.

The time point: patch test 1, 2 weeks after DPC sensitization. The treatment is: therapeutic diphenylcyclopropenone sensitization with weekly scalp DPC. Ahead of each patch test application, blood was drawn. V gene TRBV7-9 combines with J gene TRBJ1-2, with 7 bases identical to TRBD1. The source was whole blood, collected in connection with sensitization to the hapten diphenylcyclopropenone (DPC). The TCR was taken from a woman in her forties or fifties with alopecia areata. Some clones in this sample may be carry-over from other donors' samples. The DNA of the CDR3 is TGTGCCAGCAGCTTAGAGTCGGACTACAGGGGTAACTATGGCTACACCTTC. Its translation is CASSLESDYRGNYGYTF.